Presented here are 28 T cell receptor beta chains from one specimen sequenced in a study of blood T cell repertoires in COVID-19. TCRdb's table, derived via immunoSEQ multiplex PCR, lists solely in-frame clones and lacks some. The sample carries approximately 170,000 clones, about 88% recorded once. The sample taken for sequencing was PBMCs or T cells enriched from blood (not recorded which). These receptors all come from a woman under 40 who had recovered from COVID-19.

The V call is TRBV7-8, the J call TRBJ1-1, with unresolved D. Germline CDR1 SGHVS, CDR2 FQNEAQ. The CDR3 has 15 residues. V shed 7 bases and J shed 5 bases, with 20 bases lying between them. CDR3 residues: CASTLAAGVGTEAFF. In DNA, the CDR3 is TGTGCCAGCACACTAGCGGCCGGGGTGGGGACTGAAGCTTTCTTT. Combining the CDR3 with reference TRBV7-8 and TRBJ1-1 gives the whole variable domain GAGVSQSPRYKVAKRGQDVALRCDPISGHVSLFWYQQALGQGPEFLTYFQNEAQLDKSGLPSDRFFAERPEGSVSTLKIQRTQQEDSAVYLCASTLAAGVGTEAFFGQGTRLTVV.

The chain links TRBV3-1 (or the pseudogene TRBV3-2) to TRBJ1-2, with D maybe TRBD1 (6 bases). Germline V gene sequence: CDR1 LGHDT, CDR2 YNNKEL (reference sequence). The length of the CDR3 is 11 residues. The V end lost 5 bases, the J end lost 7 bases, and 8 bases lay between the germline ends. The CDR3 loop reads CASSTGSGYTF. The CDR3 DNA reads as TGTGCCAGCAGCACAGGGTCTGGCTACACCTTC.

The genes are TRBV25-1 and TRBJ2-3, with 9 nucleotides matching TRBD2. CDR3 length equals 15 residues. Germline V gene data show CDR1 as MGHDK and CDR2 as SYGVNS. J gave up 2 bases and V 5 bases, and 5 bases lay outside the gene matches. The CDR3: CASSFTSGYTDTQYF. CDR3 bases: TGTGCCAGCAGTTTTACTAGCGGGTACACAGATACGCAGTATTTT.

J is TRBJ1-1 and V is TRBV5-1; a weak D match, TRBD1 (6 bases). CDR1 and CDR2 from the germline V gene are SGHRS and YFSETQ. V lost 4 bases and J lost 5, with 18 bases in between. The CDR3 runs to 15 residues. The CDR3 DNA sequence: TGCGCCAGCAGCGGGACCCTCACAGGGCCTACTGAAGCTTTCTTT. Amino acid sequence: CASSGTLTGPTEAFF.

A single count supports this clone. The chain employs TRBV28 and TRBJ1-2; D possibly corresponds to TRBD1 (6 bases). The CDR3 has 16 amino acids. CDR1 MDHEN and CDR2 SYDVKM come from the germline V gene. The V end was cut by 6 bases, the J end by 7 bases, with 24 bases between. The CDR3 here is CASRTAFSGGARGYTF. The CDR3, as DNA: TGTGCCAGCAGGACCGCATTCTCGGGGGGCGCTCGTGGCTACACCTTC.

This chain links TRBV18 with TRBJ1-3, with 9 bases fitting TRBD1. This CDR3 contains 19 residues. Trimming removed 2 bases from V and 4 bases from J; junction bases left unmatched: 15. Germline V gene lookup returns CDR1 KGHSH and CDR2 LQKENI. The CDR3 DNA is TGTGCCAGCTCACCAATGCCCACACCACAGGGGGCGCCGGGAAACACCATATATTTT. Amino acid sequence: CASSPMPTPQGAPGNTIYF.

J is TRBJ1-1 and V is TRBV5-1, with 8 bases fitting TRBD1. Germline values: CDR1 SGHRS, CDR2 YFSETQ. This CDR3 contains 14 residues. Losses at the gene ends were 2 bases for V and 9 bases for J; bases not matched to a gene: 9. CDR3 sequence: CASSFSRRTGKAFF. Here the CDR3 DNA reads TGCGCCAGCAGCTTTTCCCGACGGACAGGGAAAGCTTTCTTT. The full variable domain, completed using reference TRBV5-1 and TRBJ1-1, is KAGVTQTPRYLIKTRGQQVTLSCSPISGHRSVSWYQQTPGQGLQFLFEYFSETQRNKGNFPGRFSGRQFSNSRSEMNVSTLELGDSALYLCASSFSRRTGKAFFGQGTRLTVV.

The genes are TRBV7-9 and TRBJ2-7, with D perhaps TRBD1 (5 bases). The CDR3 covers 16 residues. Germline V lookup: CDR1 SEHNR, CDR2 FQNEAQ (reference sequence). Trimming pared 5 bases from V and 5 bases from J, leaving 22 bases between. CDR3 sequence (DNA): TGTGCCAGCAGCCAAACTGGGGCCCTCCAAAACCACGAGCAGTACGTC. Translating gives CASSQTGALQNHEQYV.

The V gene is TRBV9, the J gene TRBJ1-1, with D perhaps matching TRBD1 (5 bases). CDR1 SGDLS and CDR2 YYNGEE come from the germline V gene. This CDR3 comprises 14 residues. V was pared by 0 bases and J by 6 bases, with 12 bases between. CDR3 in DNA: TGTGCCAGCAGCGTAGGGTTTGAAGGGGCTGAAGCTTTCTTT. This translates into CASSVGFEGAEAFF.

The rearrangement uses TRBV5-4 and TRBJ2-7, with D possibly matching TRBD1 (6 bases). The V gene's germline CDR1 is SGHNT and CDR2 YYREEE (reference sequence). V lost 4 bases and J 3 bases, leaving 8 bases between the germline ends. The CDR3 extends over 12 amino acids. Here the CDR3 reads CASSLQGYEQYF. For the CDR3, the DNA is TGTGCCAGCAGCCTACAGGGCTACGAGCAGTACTTC.

This chain uses TRBV28 with TRBJ1-1; perhaps TRBD1 as D (6 bases). The ends were cut back, 4 bases at V and 10 bases at J, with 19 bases in the middle. This CDR3 is 14 amino acids long. CDR1 is MDHEN and CDR2 is SYDVKM in the germline V gene. CDR3 nucleotide sequence: TGTGCCAGCAGTTCCCCCGGGGGGGCGCGGGGAGCTTTCTTT. Translation gives CASSSPGGARGAFF.

The chain combines TRBV20-1 with TRBJ2-1; 7 bases fit TRBD1. Germline V gives CDR1 DFQATT, CDR2 SNEGSKA (reference sequence). The CDR3 extends over 14 amino acids. Trimming cost V 3 bases and J 10 bases; bases outside gene matches: 12. This CDR3 reads CSASSQGWDKEQFF. CDR3 in DNA: TGCAGTGCTAGTTCACAGGGGTGGGATAAGGAGCAGTTCTTC.

The V gene is TRBV27, the J gene TRBJ2-7; 9 bases align to TRBD2. This CDR3 is built from 17 residues. In germline, CDR1 is MNHEY, CDR2 SMNVEV (reference sequence). After removal of 3 bases from V and 0 bases from J, the junction contained 9 bases not matched to a gene. The CDR3 sequence: CASSFSPLAGSSYEQYF. CDR3 DNA: TGTGCCAGCAGTTTTTCCCCCCTAGCGGGAAGCTCCTACGAGCAGTACTTC.

This chain connects TRBV5-1 to TRBJ1-5, with D perhaps TRBD1 (6 bases). The CDR3 has 13 amino acids. Germline V gives CDR1 SGHRS, CDR2 YFSETQ. V was pared by 0 bases and J by 6 bases, with 7 bases between. CDR3 region: CASSLGGGQPQHF. DNA for the CDR3: TGCGCCAGCAGCTTGGGAGGGGGTCAGCCCCAGCATTTT. Drawing the rest from reference TRBV5-1 and TRBJ1-5, the complete variable domain is KAGVTQTPRYLIKTRGQQVTLSCSPISGHRSVSWYQQTPGQGLQFLFEYFSETQRNKGNFPGRFSGRQFSNSRSEMNVSTLELGDSALYLCASSLGGGQPQHFGDGTRLSIL.

The chain is built from TRBV6-4 and TRBJ1-6; D not resolved. The CDR3 runs 15 residues. The V gene lost 9 bases and the J gene lost 3 bases, with 15 bases spanning the gap. Per germline, CDR1 MRHNA and CDR2 SNTAGT. The CDR3 region has the DNA TGTGCCAGTAGAATGGAGCCCAGCTATAATTCACCCCTCCACTTT. Translated: CASRMEPSYNSPLHF.

This clone was seen once. The V gene is TRBV28, the J gene TRBJ2-7; TRBD2 might be the D (7 bases). Germline CDR1 reads MDHEN; CDR2 reads SYDVKM. CDR3 size: 15 residues. V was clipped by 5 bases and J by 2 bases, with 16 bases between them. CDR3 region: CASSVPGAGAYEQYF. In DNA, the CDR3 is TGTGCCAGCAGTGTACCAGGGGCGGGGGCCTACGAGCAGTACTTC.

This chain uses TRBV9 with TRBJ2-3, with TRBD2 matching over 9 bases. Germline assignment: CDR1 SGDLS and CDR2 YYNGEE. The V gene end was trimmed by 3 bases and the J gene end by 6 bases; junction bases not matched to a gene: 11. CDR3 length: 16 residues. The CDR3 DNA follows: TGTGCCAGCAGCGGTAGCGGGAGACCCGCCTGGGATACGCAGTATTTT. Protein sequence: CASSGSGRPAWDTQYF.

V is TRBV10-3 and J is TRBJ2-3; 13 bases are a match to TRBD2. The CDR3 has 16 amino acids. Germline CDR1 is ENHRY and CDR2 is SYGVKD. Unmatched junction bases numbered 7, after V lost 5 bases and J lost 5 bases. As DNA, the CDR3 is TGTGCCATCAGTCTAGGACTAGCGGGGGTGATAGATACGCAGTATTTT. Its translation is CAISLGLAGVIDTQYF.

This clone turned up a few times. This rearrangement joins TRBV7-2 to TRBJ1-5; no reliable D call. The germline V gene encodes CDR1 SGHTA and CDR2 FQGNSA. The CDR3 is 14 residues long. V lost 1 base to trimming and J lost 3 bases, with 7 bases between them. The CDR3: CASSLGVINQPQHF. For the CDR3, the DNA is TGTGCCAGCAGCTTAGGAGTGATCAATCAGCCCCAGCATTTT.

This chain uses TRBV2 with TRBJ1-6, with TRBD1 as a possible D gene (6 bases). This CDR3 region has 16 residues. Between the trimmed V and J ends, which lost 2 bases and 5 bases, there was a span of 13 bases. The V gene's germline CDR1 is SNHLY and CDR2 FYNNEI. The chain's CDR3 is CASSEQGRMNNSPLHF. The CDR3 DNA reads TGTGCCAGCAGTGAACAGGGGCGGATGAATAATTCACCCCTCCACTTT.

Turning to this clone: In the same sample, other DNA sequences code for this CDR3. This chain connects TRBV10-2 to TRBJ1-1; D not resolved. CDR3 length equals 13 residues. Per the germline V gene, CDR1 is WSHSY and CDR2 is SAAADI. V lost 3 bases and J 1 base, leaving 6 bases between the germline ends. The CDR3 spells CASSDRGNTEAFF. The CDR3 DNA reads TGCGCCAGCAGTGACAGAGGGAACACTGAAGCTTTCTTT.

This rearrangement joins TRBV11-1 to TRBJ2-1; D remains ambiguous. The CDR3 consists of 12 residues. CDR1 and CDR2 from the germline V gene are SGHAT and FQDESV (reference sequence). V was cut by 10 bases and J by 9 bases, with 16 bases left in between. The DNA of the CDR3 is TGTGCCATCCGGCCCCCTAGGCGTGAGCAGTTCTTC. Translated, it gives CAIRPPRREQFF.

V gene TRBV10-1 combines with J gene TRBJ1-1, with D uncertain. Per germline, CDR1 WNHNN and CDR2 SYGVQD (reference sequence). The CDR3 loop spans 16 amino acids. Trimming took 0 bases from V and 2 from J, leaving 13 bases between them. Written as DNA, the CDR3 is TGCGCCAGCAGTGAGTCAGAGGCAGGAGGAAACACTGAAGCTTTCTTT. Protein product: CASSESEAGGNTEAFF.

The CDR3 spells CASSLAPPGLDSGNTIYF. The DNA for the CDR3 is TGTGCCAGCAGCTTAGCCCCTCCGGGACTGGACTCTGGAAACACCATATATTTT. The chain combines TRBV7-6 with TRBJ1-3; D may be TRBD1 (5 bases). Germline V CDR1 and CDR2: SGHVS, FNYEAQ. V dropped 0 bases and J dropped 0 bases, with 15 bases sitting between them. The CDR3 is made up of 18 amino acids.

This clone was seen more than once but under ten times. This chain joins TRBV28 and TRBJ1-1; D is unclear. The V end lost 8 bases, the J end lost 0 bases, and 10 bases lay between the germline ends. Per germline, CDR1 MDHEN and CDR2 SYDVKM. CDR3 length equals 13 residues. As DNA, the CDR3 is TGTGCCAGCGGAATGGGCATGAACACTGAAGCTTTCTTT. Its translation: CASGMGMNTEAFF.

The chain recombines TRBV19 with TRBJ2-6; possibly TRBD2 for D (5 bases). Germline-derived CDR1 and CDR2 are LNHDA and SQIVND (reference sequence). The CDR3 is made up of 15 amino acids. V lost 6 bases and J lost 0, with 9 bases in between. CDR3 coding DNA: TGTGCCAGTAGACTTCGGGACTCTGGGGCCAACGTCCTGACTTTC. It encodes CASRLRDSGANVLTF.

This chain uses TRBV13 with TRBJ2-5, with 7 bases lining up with TRBD2. The CDR3 has 16 amino acids. The V and J ends lost 5 bases and 1 base, in that order; junction bases with no gene match: 10. The germline CDR1 and CDR2 sequences are PRHDT and FYEKMQ (reference sequence). The CDR3 region is CASSQGLGVFQETQYF. The CDR3 DNA reads TGTGCCAGCAGCCAAGGACTAGGGGTCTTCCAAGAGACCCAGTACTTC.

The rearrangement joins TRBV2 to TRBJ2-3; the match to TRBD1 covers 10 bases. Per the germline V gene, CDR1 is SNHLY and CDR2 is FYNNEI. The V gene end was trimmed by 6 bases and the J gene end by 4 bases; junction bases not matched to a gene: 7. This CDR3 is built from 15 residues. The CDR3 coding sequence is TGTGCCAGCAGGCCCGACAGGGGGCGCGCAGATACGCAGTATTTT. Translating it yields CASRPDRGRADTQYF.